A selection of T cell receptor beta chains follows, all from one sample in a study of molecular identifiers for immune sequencing clone quantification. TCRdb re-analysed the PCR reads in MiXCR, keeping a single row per CDR3 protein. The sample has about 630,000 distinct CDR3 sequences; around 25% are singletons. The material sequenced was naive CD8+ T cells from blood, with Jurkat cell RNA spiked in. Receptors originate from a human donor in good health. Some libraries in this study had Jurkat cell RNA spiked in. CDR3s include the opening cysteine and the closing phenylalanine or tryptophan. Each record gives: clone size, V gene, D gene, J gene, CDR3 protein, CDR3 DNA. D genes are given only for firm matches. Expanded clones get a size class; other rows say once, few or many, or leave the size out.

abundance: NA
v_gene: TRBV6-2/TRBV6-3
d_gene: NA
j_gene: TRBJ2-7
CDR3aa: CASSYFAGDAYEQYF
CDR3nt: TGTGCCAGCAGTTACTTCGCAGGGGATGCCTACGAGCAGTACTTC

abundance: once
v_gene: TRBV30
d_gene: NA
j_gene: TRBJ1-1
CDR3aa: CAWSVVPVMNTETFF
CDR3nt: TGTGCCTGGAGTGTAGTCCCGGTTATGAACACTGAAACTTTCTTT

abundance: many
v_gene: TRBV13
d_gene: NA
j_gene: TRBJ2-3
CDR3aa: CASSYHDRLGGDTQYF
CDR3nt: TGTGCCAGCAGTTACCACGACAGGCTCGGCGGGGATACGCAGTATTTT

abundance: NA
v_gene: TRBV5-1
d_gene: TRBD2
j_gene: TRBJ2-7
CDR3aa: CASSLDKSSGGEQYF
CDR3nt: TGCGCCAGCAGCTTGGATAAGAGTTCGGGGGGCGAGCAGTACTTC

abundance: few
v_gene: TRBV19
d_gene: NA
j_gene: TRBJ1-4
CDR3aa: CASSGFMSGWEKLFF
CDR3nt: TGTGCCAGTAGTGGTTTCATGTCCGGATGGGAAAAACTGTTTTTT

abundance: NA
v_gene: TRBV4-3
d_gene: NA
j_gene: TRBJ2-7
CDR3aa: CASSQGGRGQVYEQYF
CDR3nt: TGCGCCAGCAGCCAAGGCGGAAGGGGTCAGGTTTACGAGCAGTACTTC

abundance: many
v_gene: TRBV4-3
d_gene: TRBD2
j_gene: TRBJ2-3
CDR3aa: CASSQAVAGMADTQYF
CDR3nt: TGCGCCAGCAGCCAAGCCGTAGCGGGGATGGCAGATACGCAGTATTTT

abundance: NA
v_gene: TRBV4-3
d_gene: NA
j_gene: TRBJ1-4
CDR3aa: CASSHETGANEKLFF
CDR3nt: TGCGCCAGCAGCCACGAGACAGGCGCTAATGAAAAACTGTTTTTT

abundance: NA
v_gene: TRBV19
d_gene: NA
j_gene: TRBJ1-1
CDR3aa: CASSMGGPRTEAFF
CDR3nt: TGTGCCAGTAGTATGGGGGGCCCGAGGACTGAAGCTTTCTTT

abundance: NA
v_gene: TRBV27
d_gene: NA
j_gene: TRBJ2-1
CDR3aa: CASSQLQVYEQFF
CDR3nt: TGTGCCAGCAGCCAGCTTCAGGTATATGAGCAGTTCTTC

abundance: many
v_gene: TRBV4-1
d_gene: NA
j_gene: TRBJ2-1
CDR3aa: CASSQVRGPPYNEQFF
CDR3nt: TGCGCCAGCAGCCAAGTCCGGGGGCCCCCCTACAATGAGCAGTTCTTC

abundance: NA
v_gene: TRBV11-2
d_gene: TRBD2
j_gene: TRBJ2-3
CDR3aa: CASSLVAGGGTDTQYF
CDR3nt: TGTGCCAGCAGCTTAGTAGCGGGAGGGGGCACAGATACGCAGTATTTT

abundance: few
v_gene: TRBV5-6
d_gene: NA
j_gene: TRBJ2-1
CDR3aa: CASSLESYYNEQFF
CDR3nt: TGTGCCAGCAGCTTGGAATCATACTACAATGAGCAGTTCTTC

abundance: NA
v_gene: TRBV7-9
d_gene: NA
j_gene: TRBJ1-1
CDR3aa: CVSSSRDAGMNTEAFF
CDR3nt: TGTGTCAGCAGCAGCCGGGACGCCGGGATGAACACTGAAGCTTTCTTT

abundance: NA
v_gene: TRBV5-8
d_gene: NA
j_gene: TRBJ2-7
CDR3aa: CASSRGGGMGYEQYF
CDR3nt: TGTGCCAGCAGTCGAGGGGGCGGGATGGGTTACGAGCAGTACTTC

abundance: many
v_gene: TRBV27
d_gene: NA
j_gene: TRBJ1-1
CDR3aa: CASSYKENTEAFF
CDR3nt: TGTGCCAGCAGTTACAAGGAGAACACTGAAGCTTTCTTT

abundance: few
v_gene: TRBV19
d_gene: NA
j_gene: TRBJ1-2
CDR3aa: CASSMELNYGYTF
CDR3nt: TGTGCCAGTAGTATGGAATTAAACTATGGCTACACCTTC

abundance: NA
v_gene: TRBV7-6
d_gene: NA
j_gene: TRBJ1-5
CDR3aa: CPSCARIPVKQNSNQPQHF
CDR3nt: TGTCCCAGCTGCGCCCGGATACCGGTTAAGCAGAATAGCAATCAGCCCCAGCATTTT

abundance: NA
v_gene: TRBV7-9
d_gene: TRBD2
j_gene: TRBJ2-1
CDR3aa: CASSLVTSGSQNEQFF
CDR3nt: TGTGCCAGCAGCTTAGTGACTAGCGGGAGTCAGAATGAGCAGTTCTTC

abundance: NA
v_gene: TRBV4-1
d_gene: NA
j_gene: TRBJ2-7
CDR3aa: CASSQDPGAPAYEQYF
CDR3nt: TGCGCCAGCAGCCAAGATCCAGGGGCCCCGGCCTACGAGCAGTACTTC

abundance: few
v_gene: TRBV4-1
d_gene: TRBD2
j_gene: TRBJ2-1
CDR3aa: CASSGNDLAGGEQFF
CDR3nt: TGCGCCAGCAGCGGAAACGACCTAGCGGGGGGCGAGCAGTTCTTC

abundance: many
v_gene: TRBV6-5
d_gene: NA
j_gene: TRBJ1-4
CDR3aa: CASSSTFPEEKLFF
CDR3nt: TGTGCCAGCAGTTCCACCTTCCCAGAAGAAAAACTGTTTTTT

abundance: many
v_gene: TRBV7-9
d_gene: NA
j_gene: TRBJ2-1
CDR3aa: CASSLGLDNEQFF
CDR3nt: TGTGCCAGCAGCTTAGGTCTAGACAATGAGCAGTTCTTC

abundance: once
v_gene: TRBV30
d_gene: NA
j_gene: TRBJ2-7
CDR3aa: CAWSRVYRTYERYF
CDR3nt: TGTGCCTGGAGTAGGGTATATCGGACCTACGAGCGGTACTTC

abundance: NA
v_gene: TRBV9
d_gene: NA
j_gene: TRBJ2-5
CDR3aa: CASSVGGLDQETQYF
CDR3nt: TGTGCCAGCAGCGTAGGAGGATTGGACCAAGAGACCCAGTACTTC

abundance: NA
v_gene: TRBV10-3
d_gene: TRBD2
j_gene: TRBJ2-3
CDR3aa: CPISDTAGGTDTQYF
CDR3nt: TGTCCCATCAGTGATACGGCGGGGGGCACAGATACGCAGTATTTT

abundance: few
v_gene: TRBV4-3
d_gene: TRBD2
j_gene: TRBJ2-7
CDR3aa: CASSQGQAGGPYEQYF
CDR3nt: TGCGCCAGCAGCCAAGGGCAAGCGGGAGGACCCTACGAGCAGTACTTC

abundance: many
v_gene: TRBV28
d_gene: NA
j_gene: TRBJ2-1
CDR3aa: CASSLARPYNEQFF
CDR3nt: TGTGCCAGCAGTTTAGCGCGTCCCTACAATGAGCAGTTCTTC

abundance: few
v_gene: TRBV12-3/TRBV12-4
d_gene: NA
j_gene: TRBJ2-3
CDR3aa: CASTLSGLTDTQYF
CDR3nt: TGTGCCAGCACCCTATCAGGGTTGACAGATACGCAGTATTTT

abundance: many
v_gene: TRBV29-1
d_gene: TRBD1
j_gene: TRBJ2-2
CDR3aa: CSVTTGAGELFF
CDR3nt: TGCAGCGTTACCACAGGGGCCGGGGAGCTGTTTTTT

abundance: NA
v_gene: TRBV20-1
d_gene: NA
j_gene: TRBJ2-3
CDR3aa: CSARPPAGASGLSDTQYF
CDR3nt: TGCAGTGCTAGACCACCCGCGGGGGCTAGCGGATTATCAGATACGCAGTATTTT

abundance: once
v_gene: TRBV30
d_gene: TRBD2
j_gene: TRBJ2-3
CDR3aa: CAWNVGSGGPPDTQYF
CDR3nt: TGTGCCTGGAATGTAGGGTCGGGGGGGCCCCCAGATACGCAGTATTTT

abundance: many
v_gene: TRBV7-2
d_gene: TRBD2
j_gene: TRBJ2-3
CDR3aa: CASSSGLAGTSTDTQYF
CDR3nt: TGTGCCAGCAGCTCGGGACTAGCGGGGACTTCCACAGATACGCAGTATTTT

abundance: once
v_gene: TRBV19
d_gene: TRBD1
j_gene: TRBJ2-7
CDR3aa: CASGPGTGGYKQYF
CDR3nt: TGTGCCAGTGGTCCCGGGACAGGGGGCTACAAGCAGTACTTC

abundance: many
v_gene: TRBV4-2
d_gene: NA
j_gene: TRBJ2-7
CDR3aa: CASSQATDSYEQYF
CDR3nt: TGTGCCAGCAGCCAAGCGACAGACTCCTACGAGCAGTACTTC

abundance: NA
v_gene: TRBV19
d_gene: NA
j_gene: TRBJ1-4
CDR3aa: CASSITVGQKLFF
CDR3nt: TGTGCCAGTAGTATTACAGTGGGGCAAAAACTGTTTTTT

abundance: many
v_gene: TRBV20-1
d_gene: NA
j_gene: TRBJ2-3
CDR3aa: CSALSQASAGDTQYF
CDR3nt: TGCAGTGCGCTTTCCCAGGCCTCGGCAGGAGATACGCAGTATTTT

abundance: few
v_gene: TRBV14
d_gene: TRBD2
j_gene: TRBJ2-2
CDR3aa: CASSQVGRDLLNTGELFF
CDR3nt: TGTGCCAGCAGCCAAGTGGGGAGGGACTTGCTGAACACCGGGGAGCTGTTTTTT

abundance: many
v_gene: TRBV20-1
d_gene: NA
j_gene: TRBJ2-7
CDR3aa: CSARGVTSSDEQYF
CDR3nt: TGCAGTGCTAGAGGGGTTACTAGCTCCGACGAGCAGTACTTC

abundance: many
v_gene: TRBV30
d_gene: NA
j_gene: TRBJ1-1
CDR3aa: CAWSTSDSIHTEAFF
CDR3nt: TGTGCCTGGAGTACATCGGACAGCATCCACACTGAAGCTTTCTTT